The clone carrying this T cell receptor beta chain was seen a handful of times. Its antigen is as yet unknown. TCRdb re-called the reads with MiXCR, one entry per CDR3 protein. The table records fewer than 850,000 distinct CDR3 sequences, roughly 28% of them present only once. V lost 0 bases to trimming and J lost 1 base; unmatched junction nucleotides: 5. Germline V gene data show CDR1 as MGHDK and CDR2 as SYGVNS. The CDR3 length is 17 residues. The sample is drawn from a study of T cell repertoires in cytomegalovirus infection. For the study at large: Shared public TCR beta signatures pointed to both CMV infection and a matching HLA type.

The receptor was derived from a human donor in good health (CMV status not recorded). Some clones in this sample may be carry-over from other donors' samples. The V call is TRBV25-1, the J call TRBJ2-3, with TRBD2 identical over 9 bases. The starting material was cultured CD8+ T cells from PBMCs, obtained from culture after CMV antigen stimulation. The CDR3 nucleotides read TGTGCCAGCAGTGAATACTTAGCGGGGGCCCGCACAGATACGCAGTATTTT. It is translated as CASSEYLAGARTDTQYF.